The present entry profiles one T cell receptor beta chain with its context. Its antigen is as yet unknown. The sample belongs to a study of CXCR3-negative and CXCR3-positive naive CD8 T cells. Study-wide background: With about 1.5 +/- 0.3 million reads per library, the TRB reads numbered some 130 million in total.

Germline V lookup: CDR1 SEHNR, CDR2 FQNEAQ (reference sequence). CDR3 length equals 15 residues. UMI-labeled 5' RACE TRB cDNA libraries were prepared from the cells. Each CDR3 protein gets one entry in TCRdb, which reprocessed the 5' RACE reads and gives no DNA. Here the sample table reports under 55,000 distinct CDR3 sequences. General study points: The study found that naive CXCR3-negative and CXCR3-positive cells shared TRBV-TRBJ usage, while memory cells differed. Upon cryopreservation, CXCR3 expression partially decreased, and most assays used fresh PBMCs.

The TCR comes from a human donor in good health. Some clones in this sample may be carry-over from other donors' samples. Specimen: memory CD8+ T cells from blood. This sequence joins TRBV7-9 and TRBJ1-5; without DNA, the TCRdb call of TRBD1 cannot be checked. This CDR3 is CASSFGTGGNQPQHF.